This note documents a single T cell receptor beta chain sequence. Its cognate antigen is unknown. The PCR was carried out with 60 Vbeta primers and 13 Jbeta primers. TCRdb's table, derived via immunoSEQ multiplex PCR, lists solely in-frame clones and lacks some. The sample consists of 75,000 to 100,000 clones, roughly 77% of them appearing once. The data stem from a study of cytomegalovirus exposure and HLA in healthy donors. Germline loops: CDR1 SGHNT, CDR2 YYREEE (reference sequence). The CDR3 loop spans 13 amino acids. Trimming at V came to 7 bases and at J to 4 bases, leaving 7 bases not matched to a gene. Findings and caveats of the study: Cytomegalovirus status was reportedly diagnosed by the classifier with high sensitivity and specificity. It was reported in a later analysis that an Asian-associated ancestry cluster showed fewer N-insertions than the roughly 620-donor mean. The availability of immune exposure information extended only to CMV serostatus. About 87% or about 30% of the time was how often most TCR beta V segments were productive, according to an earlier analysis.

The sample taken for sequencing was PBMCs. The sequence derives from a man aged 25-40 years in good health and CMV-seronegative. The chain combines TRBV5-4 with TRBJ1-2; 7 nucleotides align to TRBD1. For the CDR3, the DNA is TGTGCCAGCCTTAATACAGGGGTCTATGGCTACACCTTC. Protein sequence: CASLNTGVYGYTF. Complete variable domain (other parts from reference TRBV5-4 and TRBJ1-2): ETGVTQSPTHLIKTRGQQVTLRCSSQSGHNTVSWYQQALGQGPQFIFQYYREEENGRGNFPPRFSGLQFPNYSSELNVNALELDDSALYLCASLNTGVYGYTFGSGTRLTVV.